This TCR beta chain was observed in a study of CD8 T cells in ankylosing spondylitis. Study-wide results and caveats: Peripheral blood held disease-linked clones only at relatively low frequency, and these were CD8+. Researchers reportedly found disease-linked clones significantly enriched in matched ankylosing spondylitis synovial fluid.

As the method for making TCR beta libraries, quantitative 5'-RACE with molecular barcodes was used. TCRdb reprocessed the 5' RACE reads via MiXCR and lists one record per CDR3 protein. The data hold about 340,000 distinct CDR3 sequences, with 20% to 25% observed a single time. This clonotype came up a few times. What it binds is not known. The sample comprised blood, either unsorted or a sorted T cell fraction (not recorded which). This clonotype was obtained from a male donor with ankylosing spondylitis or in good health (not recorded which).

CDR3 protein: CASSWTSGGAHNEQFF. CDR3 bases: TGTGCCAGCAGTTGGACTAGCGGGGGGGCCCATAATGAGCAGTTCTTC. The chain carries TRBV14 and TRBJ2-1; TRBD2 agrees at 15 bases. Germline CDR1 and CDR2: SGHDN and FVKESK. Trimming at V came to 6 bases and at J to 7 bases, leaving 7 bases not matched to a gene. CDR3 size: 16 residues.